Below, 25 T cell receptor beta chains from the same sample are listed, as sequenced in a study of a mutant IDH1 vaccine in newly diagnosed glioma. Assay used: immunoSEQ multiplex PCR; TCRdb lists only in-frame clones, some missing. This sample has approximately 61,000 clones, with over 70% found just once. These receptors have no known antigen. Time point in this sample: week 11, during vaccination. Vaccinated patients received 300 ug of mutant IDH1 20-mer peptide per dose, with topical imiquimod. This material consisted of PBMCs, taken from a glioma patient whose treatment included an IDH1 peptide vaccine. The receptor source for this set is a man aged 45-65 years with glioma.

The J gene is TRBJ1-1, the V gene TRBV19; no clear D gene. Germline values: CDR1 LNHDA, CDR2 SQIVND (reference sequence). This CDR3 has 13 amino acids. Trimming took off 3 bases at V and 6 bases at J, with 11 bases between the two ends. The CDR3 DNA reads as TGTGCCAGTAGTATCGGGTTTAGGGCTGAAGCTTTCTTT. Translating it yields CASSIGFRAEAFF.

The rearrangement uses TRBV7-9 and TRBJ2-5; a weak D match, TRBD2 (6 bases). The CDR3 runs 14 residues. Trimming left V 1 base short and J 2 bases short, with 8 bases between. Germline V lookup: CDR1 SEHNR, CDR2 FQNEAQ (reference sequence). In nucleotides, the CDR3 is TGTGCCAGCAGCTTAGTGGGGGGTCAAGAGACCCAGTACTTC. It codes for CASSLVGGQETQYF.

In nucleotides, the CDR3 is TGTGCCAGCAGTTACTCGAATATCGAGCAGTACTTC. Amino acid sequence: CASSYSNIEQYF. This rearrangement joins TRBV6-6 to TRBJ2-7, with D uncertain. Germline values: CDR1 MNHNY, CDR2 SVGAGI (reference sequence). Trimming took off 0 bases at V and 6 bases at J, with 6 bases between the two ends. CDR3 length equals 12 residues.

The J gene is TRBJ1-5, the V gene TRBV6-6; 7 bases are a match to TRBD1. Germline lookup yields CDR1 MNHNY and CDR2 SVGAGI (reference sequence). After removal of 6 bases from V and 5 bases from J, the junction contained 7 bases not matched to a gene. This CDR3 comprises 14 residues. For the CDR3, the DNA is TGTGCCAGCAGCTACCGGGACAGAGATCAGCCCCAGCATTTT. This gives the protein CASSYRDRDQPQHF.

The V gene is TRBV7-9, the J gene TRBJ2-1, with 14 bases lining up with TRBD2. The CDR3 is made up of 16 amino acids. V gave up 5 bases and J gave up 10 bases; unmatched junction bases: 10. Germline lookup yields CDR1 SEHNR and CDR2 FQNEAQ (reference sequence). CDR3 sequence (DNA): TGTGCCAGCAGCCTACCGGGACTAGCGGGAGTAGGCGAGCAGTTCTTC. Encoded protein: CASSLPGLAGVGEQFF.

There are a few counts of this clone. Other nucleotide sequences in the sample specify the same CDR3. The gene calls are TRBV7-2 and TRBJ1-5; no clear D. Germline values: CDR1 SGHTA, CDR2 FQGNSA. The V end lost 1 base, the J end lost 3 bases, and 7 bases lay between the germline ends. The CDR3 loop spans 14 amino acids. CDR3: CASSLGRNNQPQHF. The CDR3 region has the DNA TGTGCCAGCAGCTTAGGAAGGAACAATCAGCCCCAGCATTTT.

This clone is a singleton in its sample. J is TRBJ1-2 and V is TRBV11-2; possibly TRBD1 for D (5 bases). CDR1 and CDR2 from the germline V gene are SGHAT and FQNNGV. The length of the CDR3 is 17 residues. V was trimmed by 0 bases and J by 4 bases, leaving 18 bases between them. The DNA for the CDR3 is TGTGCCAGCAGCTTAGATCGCGAGGGATACAGGACCTATGGCTACACCTTC. This gives the protein CASSLDREGYRTYGYTF.

The chain links TRBV28 to TRBJ2-2, with D perhaps TRBD2 (6 bases). Germline assignment: CDR1 MDHEN and CDR2 SYDVKM. The CDR3 is made up of 14 amino acids. V gave up 3 bases and J gave up 5 bases, with 10 bases separating them. This CDR3 reads CASSLGGTTGELFF. The CDR3, as DNA: TGTGCCAGCAGTTTGGGGGGAACGACCGGGGAGCTGTTTTTT.

This chain uses TRBV6-5 with TRBJ1-4; unclear D gene. V was trimmed by 6 bases and J by 8 bases, leaving 13 bases between them. The V gene's germline CDR1 is MNHEY and CDR2 SVGAGI. This CDR3 is 13 amino acids long. The CDR3 is CASSRSPGEKLFF. The CDR3 nucleotides are TGTGCCAGCAGCCGTTCTCCGGGGGAAAAACTGTTTTTT.

The chain combines TRBV4-3 with TRBJ1-2, with D possibly being TRBD1 (5 bases). The CDR3 length is 15 residues. Trimming took off 0 bases at V and 8 bases at J, with 16 bases between the two ends. CDR1 and CDR2 from the germline V gene are LGHNA and YSLEER. CDR3 DNA: TGCGCCAGCAGCCAAGATGAGGGGACCACTATGGGCTACACCTTC. It codes for CASSQDEGTTMGYTF.

The chain uses TRBV6-5 and TRBJ2-1, with TRBD2 matching over 8 bases. Trimming removed 7 bases from V and 8 bases from J; junction bases left unmatched: 10. This CDR3 region has 14 residues. CDR1 is MNHEY, CDR2 SVGAGI, per germline. The CDR3 sequence is CASNRGGLTYEQFF. The CDR3 DNA sequence: TGTGCCAGCAATCGGGGGGGCCTTACGTATGAGCAGTTCTTC.

This CDR3 is CASSLEQGRAYEQYF. CDR3 DNA sequence: TGTGCCAGCAGTCTTGAACAGGGAAGGGCCTACGAGCAGTACTTC. The chain links TRBV2 to TRBJ2-7; maybe TRBD1 (6 bases). The V gene lost 5 bases and the J gene lost 2 bases, with 16 bases spanning the gap. Germline V lookup: CDR1 SNHLY, CDR2 FYNNEI. The CDR3 is made up of 15 amino acids.

This clone has more than one count but fewer than ten. V usage is TRBV18 and J usage is TRBJ1-1, with a tentative D call TRBD1 (6 bases). V lost 3 bases and J lost 5, with 16 bases in between. Germline CDR1 KGHSH, CDR2 LQKENI. The CDR3 is 15 residues long. CDR3 sequence (DNA): TGTGCCAGCTCACCTATAAGACAGGAAGCAACTGAAGCTTTCTTT. Protein: CASSPIRQEATEAFF.

This clone was found once. The gene calls are TRBV30 and TRBJ2-7; tentatively, D is TRBD1 (5 bases). V was trimmed by 5 bases and J by 0 bases, leaving 20 bases between them. The CDR3 totals 16 residues. Germline CDR1 GTSNPN, CDR2 SVGIG (reference sequence). CDR3: CAWEYSGWVSSYEQYF. The CDR3 DNA reads as TGTGCCTGGGAGTACTCAGGGTGGGTAAGCTCCTACGAGCAGTACTTC.

The chain carries TRBV7-9 and TRBJ2-7, with TRBD2 matching over 9 bases. CDR1 SEHNR and CDR2 FQNEAQ come from the germline V gene (reference sequence). V shed 5 bases and J 2 bases; nucleotides not matched to a gene: 4. The length of the CDR3 is 14 residues. CDR3 nucleotides: TGTGCCAGCAGCGCTAGCGGGATTGCCTACGAGCAGTACTTC. It translates to CASSASGIAYEQYF.

This sequence joins TRBV9 and TRBJ1-3; weak D call: TRBD1 (5 bases). This CDR3 is 16 amino acids long. The germline gives CDR1 SGDLS, CDR2 YYNGEE. V was cut by 4 bases and J by 7 bases, with 21 bases left in between. CDR3 sequence: CASSPGHWNSPNTIYF. CDR3 in DNA: TGTGCCAGCAGCCCTGGACACTGGAATTCCCCCAACACCATATATTTT. The full variable domain, with the rest looked up from reference TRBV9 and TRBJ1-3, is DSGVTQTPKHLITATGQRVTLRCSPRSGDLSVYWYQQSLDQGLQFLIQYYNGEERAKGNILERFSAQQFPDLHSELNLSSLELGDSALYFCASSPGHWNSPNTIYFGEGSWLTVV.

The CDR3 spells CAWSVLGGAFTGELFF. The CDR3 coding sequence is TGTGCCTGGAGTGTACTGGGGGGGGCGTTCACCGGGGAGCTGTTTTTT. The chain couples TRBV30 to TRBJ2-2; a possible D gene is TRBD2 (7 bases). The CDR3 is 16 residues long. V was pared by 0 bases and J by 4 bases, with 15 bases between. Germline V gene lookup returns CDR1 GTSNPN and CDR2 SVGIG (reference sequence).

V usage is TRBV5-1 and J usage is TRBJ2-5; 7 nucleotides line up with TRBD2. The CDR3 loop spans 14 amino acids. Trimming cost V 6 bases and J 2 bases; bases outside gene matches: 7. Looked up from germline, CDR1 is SGHRS and CDR2 is YFSETQ. CDR3 nucleotides: TGCGCCAGCACTAGCGGAAGGGGTCAAGAGACCCAGTACTTC. This encodes CASTSGRGQETQYF.

V usage is TRBV4-1 and J usage is TRBJ2-2; no clear D. CDR3 length equals 14 residues. Germline V gene sequence: CDR1 MGHRA, CDR2 YSYEKL. V shed 1 base and J shed 4 bases, with 7 bases lying between them. CDR3 bases: TGCGCCAGCAGCCAAGTTAAGAGCACCGGGGAGCTGTTTTTT. Translated: CASSQVKSTGELFF.

J is TRBJ1-6 and V is TRBV6-4, with D possibly being TRBD1 (5 bases). CDR1 is MRHNA, CDR2 SNTAGT, per germline. Trimming shortened V by 6 bases and J by 6 bases, and 18 bases separated the two germline ends. This CDR3 has 16 residues. The CDR3 DNA is TGTGCCAGCAGCCCCCCGGGGGTCGGTTGTAATTCACCCCTCCACTTT. Its translation: CASSPPGVGCNSPLHF.

The J gene is TRBJ1-4, the V gene TRBV4-1, with 8 bases fitting TRBD1. V trimming: 2 bases; J trimming: 0 bases; junction bases outside the gene matches: 5. The V gene's germline CDR1 is MGHRA and CDR2 YSYEKL. The CDR3 runs to 17 residues. The CDR3 nucleotides are TGCGCCAGCAGCCAACCTACAGGGGGTCCAACTAATGAAAAACTGTTTTTT. Encoded protein: CASSQPTGGPTNEKLFF.

In this sample, this clone turned up once. The chain links TRBV18 to TRBJ2-7; D possibly corresponds to TRBD2 (6 bases). The germline V gene encodes CDR1 KGHSH and CDR2 LQKENI. Trimming took off 3 bases at V and 6 bases at J, with 18 bases between the two ends. CDR3 size: 15 residues. DNA of the CDR3: TGTGCCAGCTCACCTGGGACTGGGGCATGGAGCGAGCAGTACTTC. The encoded protein is CASSPGTGAWSEQYF. Filled out from reference TRBV18 and TRBJ2-7, the complete variable domain reads NAGVMQNPRHLVRRRGQEARLRCSPMKGHSHVYWYRQLPEEGLKFMVYLQKENIIDESGMPKERFSAEFPKEGPSILRIQQVVRGDSAAYFCASSPGTGAWSEQYFGPGTRLTVT.

The chain employs TRBV30 and TRBJ1-3; the D is unclear. Germline CDR1 is GTSNPN and CDR2 is SVGIG (reference sequence). Between the trimmed V and J ends, which lost 0 bases and 1 base, there was a span of 4 bases. CDR3 length: 13 residues. CDR3 region: CAWSVVSGNTIYF. In DNA form, the CDR3 reads TGTGCCTGGAGTGTGGTATCTGGAAACACCATATATTTT.

The chain employs TRBV7-2 and TRBJ1-5; D gene unclear. The CDR3 totals 14 residues. Trimming left V 3 bases short and J 0 bases short, with 6 bases between. Germline V gives CDR1 SGHTA, CDR2 FQGNSA. The chain's CDR3 is CASSFTHSNQPQHF. DNA for the CDR3: TGTGCCAGCAGCTTTACACATAGCAATCAGCCCCAGCATTTT.

This clone was detected a few times. The V and J genes are TRBV28 and TRBJ2-1; 7 bases are a match to TRBD2. The CDR3 covers 16 residues. V lost 6 bases, J lost 0 bases, and 8 bases stayed unmatched. Looked up from germline, CDR1 is MDHEN and CDR2 is SYDVKM. The CDR3 region has the DNA TGTGCCAGCAGCGTGACTAGCTATTTCTCCTACAATGAGCAGTTCTTC. This translates into CASSVTSYFSYNEQFF.